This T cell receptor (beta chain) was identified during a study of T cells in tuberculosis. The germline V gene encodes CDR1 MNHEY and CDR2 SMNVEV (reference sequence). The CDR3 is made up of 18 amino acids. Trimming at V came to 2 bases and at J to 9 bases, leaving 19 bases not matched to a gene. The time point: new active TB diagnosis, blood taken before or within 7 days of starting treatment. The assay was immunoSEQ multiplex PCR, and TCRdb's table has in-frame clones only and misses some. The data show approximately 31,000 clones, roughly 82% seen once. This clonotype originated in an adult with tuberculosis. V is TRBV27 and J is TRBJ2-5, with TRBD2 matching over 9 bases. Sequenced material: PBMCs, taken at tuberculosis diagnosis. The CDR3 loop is CASSLDPPSGDPRAAQYF. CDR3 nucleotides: TGTGCCAGCAGTTTAGACCCGCCTAGCGGGGATCCAAGAGCGGCCCAGTACTTC.